These T cell receptor beta chains were read from a single sample in a study of beta chain features in type 1 diabetes. This table comes from immunoSEQ multiplex PCR, and its TCRdb copy is limited to in-frame clones, with some not included. The table lists approximately 240,000 clones, about a sixth of them singletons. The material sequenced was naive CD4+ T cells from blood. All receptors come from a man aged 25 to 40 with type 1 diabetes. CDR3s include the opening cysteine and the closing phenylalanine or tryptophan. Each record gives: J gene, V gene, clone size, D gene, CDR3 length, CDR3 DNA, CDR3 protein. The D gene is left open where the match is weak. Not all rows give a size; the values are once, few, many and, for expanded clones, a class.

J gene: TRBJ2-1; V gene: TRBV9; clone size: NA; D gene: NA; CDR3 length: 16; CDR3 DNA: TGTGCCAGCAGCGTCTCCGGGACTCGCACCTACAATGAGCAGTTCTTC; CDR3 protein: CASSVSGTRTYNEQFF
J gene: TRBJ2-5; V gene: TRBV7-8; clone size: few; D gene: NA; CDR3 length: 15; CDR3 DNA: TGTGCCAGCAGCGCAACTCAACCAGGGCAAGAGACCCAGTACTTC; CDR3 protein: CASSATQPGQETQYF
J gene: TRBJ1-5; V gene: TRBV27; clone size: few; D gene: NA; CDR3 length: 14; CDR3 DNA: TGTGCCAGCAGTGGGGGATTTAGCAATCAGCCCCAGCATTTT; CDR3 protein: CASSGGFSNQPQHF
J gene: TRBJ1-1; V gene: TRBV10-3; clone size: few; D gene: NA; CDR3 length: 18; CDR3 DNA: TGTGCCATCAGTGACCCACGCCGCAGGGTCTCTGTTAACACTGAAGCTTTCTTT; CDR3 protein: CAISDPRRRVSVNTEAFF
J gene: TRBJ2-1; V gene: TRBV7-2; clone size: NA; D gene: NA; CDR3 length: 15; CDR3 DNA: TGTGCCAGCAGCTTGTCTGAAGGCTTCTACCATGAGCAGTTCTTC; CDR3 protein: CASSLSEGFYHEQFF
J gene: TRBJ2-3; V gene: TRBV18; clone size: NA; D gene: NA; CDR3 length: 13; CDR3 DNA: TGTGCCAGCTCACCACCGGGGGCAGATACGCAGTATTTT; CDR3 protein: CASSPPGADTQYF
J gene: TRBJ2-1; V gene: TRBV7-2; clone size: few; D gene: TRBD1; CDR3 length: 14; CDR3 DNA: TGTGCCAGCAGCACCGGGACAGGAGGTGTTGAGCAGTTCTTC; CDR3 protein: CASSTGTGGVEQFF
J gene: TRBJ2-7; V gene: TRBV4-1; clone size: few; D gene: TRBD2; CDR3 length: 15; CDR3 DNA: TGCGCCAGCAGCCTTGTAGCGGGGAGCTCCTACGAGCAGTACTTC; CDR3 protein: CASSLVAGSSYEQYF
J gene: TRBJ1-1; V gene: TRBV9; clone size: few; D gene: NA; CDR3 length: 13; CDR3 DNA: TGTGCCAGCAGCGTCCACAGGAACACTGAAGCTTTCTTT; CDR3 protein: CASSVHRNTEAFF
J gene: TRBJ2-1; V gene: TRBV29-1; clone size: few; D gene: TRBD1; CDR3 length: 14; CDR3 DNA: TGCAGCGTTGGGGCAGGGACAGGGAGGAATGAGCAGTTCTTC; CDR3 protein: CSVGAGTGRNEQFF
J gene: TRBJ2-5; V gene: TRBV6-5; clone size: NA; D gene: TRBD2; CDR3 length: 14; CDR3 DNA: TGTGCCAGCAGTTACGGCGGGAGCGGAGAGACCCAGTACTTC; CDR3 protein: CASSYGGSGETQYF
J gene: TRBJ2-1; V gene: TRBV19; clone size: few; D gene: NA; CDR3 length: 17; CDR3 DNA: TGTGCCAGTAGTATATACCCCGTCCAGGGGGGCTACAATGAGCAGTTCTTC; CDR3 protein: CASSIYPVQGGYNEQFF
J gene: TRBJ2-3; V gene: TRBV7-3; clone size: few; D gene: TRBD2; CDR3 length: 15; CDR3 DNA: TGTGCCAGCTCCGGGGGGCTGGCGGGAGGTGATACGCAGTATTTT; CDR3 protein: CASSGGLAGGDTQYF
J gene: TRBJ1-2; V gene: TRBV28; clone size: NA; D gene: NA; CDR3 length: 13; CDR3 DNA: TGTGCCAGCAGTCCTTCGATATTTTCGGAGAGCACCTTC; CDR3 protein: CASSPSIFSESTF
J gene: TRBJ1-1; V gene: TRBV6-5; clone size: NA; D gene: NA; CDR3 length: 15; CDR3 DNA: TGTGCCAGCAGTATTCCCGGACAGCCGAACACTGAAGCTTTCTTT; CDR3 protein: CASSIPGQPNTEAFF
J gene: TRBJ2-1; V gene: TRBV28; clone size: few; D gene: TRBD2; CDR3 length: 15; CDR3 DNA: TGTGCCAGCAGTCGTCGACTAGCGGGAGCTGGAGAGCAGTTCTTC; CDR3 protein: CASSRRLAGAGEQFF
J gene: TRBJ2-3; V gene: TRBV6-6; clone size: few; D gene: TRBD2; CDR3 length: 15; CDR3 DNA: TGTGCCAGCAGTTATGGTAGCGGGAGCACAGATACGCAGTATTTT; CDR3 protein: CASSYGSGSTDTQYF
J gene: TRBJ2-7; V gene: TRBV9; clone size: few; D gene: NA; CDR3 length: 16; CDR3 DNA: TGTGCCAGCAGCGTAGGAGGACTAACCACCACCTACGAGCAGTACTTC; CDR3 protein: CASSVGGLTTTYEQYF
J gene: TRBJ2-7; V gene: TRBV7-9; clone size: NA; D gene: NA; CDR3 length: 16; CDR3 DNA: TGTGCCAGCAGCTTAGAAACGAACAGGATTACCTACGAGCAGTACTTC; CDR3 protein: CASSLETNRITYEQYF
J gene: TRBJ2-5; V gene: TRBV4-3; clone size: NA; D gene: NA; CDR3 length: 14; CDR3 DNA: TGCGCCAGCAGCCAAGATCGACAGCCAGAGACCCAGTACTTC; CDR3 protein: CASSQDRQPETQYF
J gene: TRBJ1-2; V gene: TRBV29-1; clone size: NA; D gene: NA; CDR3 length: 10; CDR3 DNA: TGCAGCGTCGAAGACTATGGCTACACCTTC; CDR3 protein: CSVEDYGYTF
J gene: TRBJ1-2; V gene: TRBV30; clone size: few; D gene: NA; CDR3 length: 13; CDR3 DNA: TGTGCCTGGAGAGCAGCACAGGGCTATGGCTACACCTTC; CDR3 protein: CAWRAAQGYGYTF
J gene: TRBJ2-4; V gene: TRBV4-2; clone size: NA; D gene: TRBD1; CDR3 length: 16; CDR3 DNA: TGTGCCAGCAGCCTCGATAGGACAGGGGTTAGAAACATTCAGTACTTC; CDR3 protein: CASSLDRTGVRNIQYF
J gene: TRBJ2-3; V gene: TRBV7-3; clone size: NA; D gene: NA; CDR3 length: 14; CDR3 DNA: TGTGCCAGCAGCTCTAGACTCGACGTAGATACGCAGTATTTT; CDR3 protein: CASSSRLDVDTQYF
J gene: TRBJ2-7; V gene: TRBV7-8; clone size: few; D gene: NA; CDR3 length: 15; CDR3 DNA: TGTGCCAGCAGCCGCGCCGGGACGAGCTCCTACGAGCAGTACTTC; CDR3 protein: CASSRAGTSSYEQYF
J gene: TRBJ2-3; V gene: TRBV25-1; clone size: few; D gene: TRBD2; CDR3 length: 13; CDR3 DNA: TGTGCCACCCTAGCGGGAGGAACAGATACGCAGTATTTT; CDR3 protein: CATLAGGTDTQYF
J gene: TRBJ1-1; V gene: TRBV6-5; clone size: NA; D gene: NA; CDR3 length: 13; CDR3 DNA: TGTGCCAGCAGTTACTCGGAGAGAACTGAAGCTTTCTTT; CDR3 protein: CASSYSERTEAFF
J gene: TRBJ2-7; V gene: TRBV29-1; clone size: few; D gene: TRBD1; CDR3 length: 13; CDR3 DNA: TGCAGCGTGACAGGGTTAGGGACCTACGAGCAGTACTTC; CDR3 protein: CSVTGLGTYEQYF
J gene: TRBJ2-4; V gene: TRBV21-1; clone size: NA; D gene: NA; CDR3 length: 12; CDR3 DNA: TGTGCCAGGCAGGCTGTCAAAAACATTCAGTACTTC; CDR3 protein: CARQAVKNIQYF
J gene: TRBJ2-4; V gene: TRBV21-1; clone size: NA; D gene: NA; CDR3 length: 15; CDR3 DNA: TGTGCCAGCAGCACCCTAGGACTAGCGGGAACCTCCCGGTACTTC; CDR3 protein: CASSTLGLAGTSRYF
J gene: TRBJ2-7; V gene: TRBV7-9; clone size: NA; D gene: NA; CDR3 length: 14; CDR3 DNA: TGTGCCAGCAGCCCACCGAACTGGGAGTACGAGCAGTACTTC; CDR3 protein: CASSPPNWEYEQYF
J gene: TRBJ2-1; V gene: TRBV29-1; clone size: NA; D gene: TRBD1; CDR3 length: 14; CDR3 DNA: TGCAGCGTTGAGGGCGGGACAGGGGACAATGAGCAGTTCTTC; CDR3 protein: CSVEGGTGDNEQFF
J gene: TRBJ2-5; V gene: TRBV13; clone size: NA; D gene: TRBD1; CDR3 length: 14; CDR3 DNA: TGTGCCAGCAGCCCGGGACAGGGCACAGAGACCCAGTACTTC; CDR3 protein: CASSPGQGTETQYF
J gene: TRBJ1-1; V gene: TRBV11-3; clone size: NA; D gene: NA; CDR3 length: 13; CDR3 DNA: TGTGCCAGCAGCTTTTTCGAGAACACTGAAGCTTTCTTT; CDR3 protein: CASSFFENTEAFF
J gene: TRBJ2-3; V gene: TRBV11-2; clone size: few; D gene: TRBD2; CDR3 length: 16; CDR3 DNA: TGTGCCAGCAGCTTCGGGGTAGCGGGAAGGATAGATACGCAGTATTTT; CDR3 protein: CASSFGVAGRIDTQYF
J gene: TRBJ2-3; V gene: TRBV7-9; clone size: few; D gene: NA; CDR3 length: 14; CDR3 DNA: TGTGCCAGCAGCTTAGAAGGGTCATCTGGTACGCAGTATTTT; CDR3 protein: CASSLEGSSGTQYF
J gene: TRBJ2-7; V gene: TRBV23-1; clone size: few; D gene: TRBD1; CDR3 length: 18; CDR3 DNA: TGCGCCAGCAGTCAACCCGCGTGGGAGACAGGGGGATCCTACGAGCAGTACTTC; CDR3 protein: CASSQPAWETGGSYEQYF
J gene: TRBJ2-7; V gene: TRBV5-1; clone size: few; D gene: TRBD1; CDR3 length: 15; CDR3 DNA: TGCGCCAGCAGCTTGAAAGGGACAGGCGACTACGAGCAGTACTTC; CDR3 protein: CASSLKGTGDYEQYF
J gene: TRBJ2-7; V gene: TRBV4-2; clone size: NA; D gene: TRBD2; CDR3 length: 16; CDR3 DNA: TGTGCCAGCAGCCAAGATGGGACTAGCGAATCCTACGAGCAGTACTTC; CDR3 protein: CASSQDGTSESYEQYF
J gene: TRBJ2-7; V gene: TRBV30; clone size: NA; D gene: NA; CDR3 length: 12; CDR3 DNA: TGTGCCTGGAGTGTACAAACCTACGAGCAGTACTTC; CDR3 protein: CAWSVQTYEQYF
J gene: TRBJ2-1; V gene: TRBV28; clone size: NA; D gene: NA; CDR3 length: 16; CDR3 DNA: TGTGCCAGCAGTTTGGCTAGGGGGAGCTCCTACAATGAGCAGTTCTTC; CDR3 protein: CASSLARGSSYNEQFF